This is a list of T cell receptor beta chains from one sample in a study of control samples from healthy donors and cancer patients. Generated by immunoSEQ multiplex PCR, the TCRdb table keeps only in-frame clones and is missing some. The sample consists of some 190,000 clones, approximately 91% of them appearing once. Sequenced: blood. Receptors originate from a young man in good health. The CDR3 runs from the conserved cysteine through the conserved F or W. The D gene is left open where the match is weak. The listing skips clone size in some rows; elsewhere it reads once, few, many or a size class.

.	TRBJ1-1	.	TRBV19	TGTGCCAGTAAGGTTTCTTTGAACACTGAAGCTTTCTTT	CASKVSLNTEAFF
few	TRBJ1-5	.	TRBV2	TGTGCCAGCAGTCCCGACAGTTATAGCAATCAGCCCCAGCATTTT	CASSPDSYSNQPQHF
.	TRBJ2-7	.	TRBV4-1	TGCGCCAGCAGCCAAGTGTTCACAGATTTCTCCTACGAGCAGTACTTC	CASSQVFTDFSYEQYF
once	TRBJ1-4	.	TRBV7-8	TGTGCCAGCAGCCTAGTAGGGTCGGCTAATGAAAAACTGTTTTTT	CASSLVGSANEKLFF
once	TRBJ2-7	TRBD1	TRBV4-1	TGCGCCAGCAGCCACAGGGGGAACTACGAGCAGTACTTC	CASSHRGNYEQYF
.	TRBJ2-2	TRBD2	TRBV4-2	TGTGCCAGCAGCCAACAGCGGGGGCACACTGGGGAGCTGTTTTTT	CASSQQRGHTGELFF
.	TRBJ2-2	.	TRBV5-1	TGCGCCAGCAGGGAGGACAGCGGCGCCGGGGAGCTGTTTTTT	CASREDSGAGELFF
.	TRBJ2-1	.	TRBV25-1	TGTGCCAGCAGTGAATCTAATTCGAACAGGAAGCAGTTCTTC	CASSESNSNRKQFF
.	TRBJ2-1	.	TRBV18	TGTGCCAGCTCACCCGCCGTAGGGAGCTCCTACAATGAGCAGTTCTTC	CASSPAVGSSYNEQFF
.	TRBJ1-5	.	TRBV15	TGTGCCACCAGCAGAGATCTTGGGTTCAACGGGAATCAGCCCCAGCATTTT	CATSRDLGFNGNQPQHF
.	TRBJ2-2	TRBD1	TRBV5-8	TGTGCCAGCAGCTTGCCGGGACAGGCACCCACCGGGGAGCTGTTTTTT	CASSLPGQAPTGELFF
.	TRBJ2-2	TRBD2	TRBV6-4	TGTGCCAGCAGTCGGGACTATACTACCGGGGAGCTGTTTTTT	CASSRDYTTGELFF
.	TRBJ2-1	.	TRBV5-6	TGTGCCAGCAGCTTGGCCTTTACTCGGATATATGAGCAGTTCTTC	CASSLAFTRIYEQFF
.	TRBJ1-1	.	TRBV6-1	TGTGCCAGCAGTGTTGAGCAGGGACGAGGGAACACTGAAGCTTTCTTT	CASSVEQGRGNTEAFF
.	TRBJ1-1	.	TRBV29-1	TGCAGCGTTGTTTTGGGGACGGGGGGGGAAGCTTTCTTT	CSVVLGTGGEAFF
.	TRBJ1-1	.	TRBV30	TGTGCCTGGAGTCACAGCACTGAAGCTTTCTTT	CAWSHSTEAFF
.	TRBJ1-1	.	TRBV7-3	TGTGCCAGCAGCTTACTGGGACCGCTGAACACTGAAGCTTTCTTT	CASSLLGPLNTEAFF
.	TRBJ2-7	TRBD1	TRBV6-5	TGTGCCAGCAGCCCCCTGACAGGGGGCGTCTACGAGCAGTACTTC	CASSPLTGGVYEQYF
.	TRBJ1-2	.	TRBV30	TGTGCCTGGATGGGGGGATCGGGCTATGGCTACACCTTC	CAWMGGSGYGYTF
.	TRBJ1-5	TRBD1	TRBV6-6	TGTGCCAGCAGTTACGGGGGACAGGGGGCGGGACAGCCCCAGCATTTT	CASSYGGQGAGQPQHF
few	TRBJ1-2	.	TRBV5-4	TGTGCCAGCACCTACTTCGGTTCTAACTATGGCTACACCTTC	CASTYFGSNYGYTF
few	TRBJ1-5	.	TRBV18	TGTGCCAGCTCATTTGGCCAGCCCAGCAATCAGCCCCAGCATTTT	CASSFGQPSNQPQHF
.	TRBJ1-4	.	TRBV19	TGTGCCAGTAGTATGGGAATGGGGACCGATGAAAAACTGTTTTTT	CASSMGMGTDEKLFF
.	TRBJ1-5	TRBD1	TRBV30	TGTGCCTGGAGTCGGACAGGGAACAATCAGCCCCAGCATTTT	CAWSRTGNNQPQHF
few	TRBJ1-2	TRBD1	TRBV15	TGTGCCACCAGTAGGGGGCAGGGCTATGGCTACACCTTC	CATSRGQGYGYTF
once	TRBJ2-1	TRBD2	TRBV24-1	TGTGCCACCTCTAGCGGGGGGCCTTACAATGAGCAGTTCTTC	CATSSGGPYNEQFF
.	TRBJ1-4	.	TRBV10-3	TGTGCCATCAGTTCCCGGGACCATGCAACTAATGAAAAACTGTTTTTT	CAISSRDHATNEKLFF
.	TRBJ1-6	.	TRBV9	TGTGCCAGCAGCGTAGGGTCCGGGGCAAATAATTCACCCCTCCACTTT	CASSVGSGANNSPLHF
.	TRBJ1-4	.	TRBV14	TGTGCCAGCAGCCAGGGATCAGCGTATGGCGGAACTAATGAAAAACTGTTTTTT	CASSQGSAYGGTNEKLFF
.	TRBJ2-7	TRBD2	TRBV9	TGTGCCAGCAGCGTAGTACTAGCGGGAGAGCAGTACTTC	CASSVVLAGEQYF
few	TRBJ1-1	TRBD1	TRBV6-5	TGTGCCAGCCGACAGGGAACCGGGGTGAACACTGAAGCTTTCTTT	CASRQGTGVNTEAFF
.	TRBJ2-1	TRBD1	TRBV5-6	TGTGCCAGCAGCAAGGGAACAGGGGCCGGACGCAATGAGCAGTTCTTC	CASSKGTGAGRNEQFF
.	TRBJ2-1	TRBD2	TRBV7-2	TGTGCCAGCAGCTTAGATGGCGGGGGGGCCTACAATGAGCAGTTCTTC	CASSLDGGGAYNEQFF
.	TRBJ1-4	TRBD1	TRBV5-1	TGCGCCAGCAGCTTGGCTGCAGACAGGGGGGAAAAACTGTTTTTT	CASSLAADRGEKLFF
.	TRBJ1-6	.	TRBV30	TGTGCCTGGAGTCCTAAGGACCATGGTTCACCCCTCCACTTT	CAWSPKDHGSPLHF
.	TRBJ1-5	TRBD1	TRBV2	TGTGCCAGCAGGGAGGAGACAGGGCCTCAGCCCCAGCATTTT	CASREETGPQPQHF
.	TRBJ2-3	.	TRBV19	TGTGCCAGTAGTATTTGGGGCCCCTCCACAGATACGCAGTATTTT	CASSIWGPSTDTQYF
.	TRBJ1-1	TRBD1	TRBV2	TGTGCCAGCAGTCACGACAGGGGGCCCAATTCCCTCTTTTCTGCTGAAGCTTTCTTT	CASSHDRGPNSLFSAEAFF
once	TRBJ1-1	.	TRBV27	TGTGCCAGCAGTTTAAGTGACGTGGGCAGGGGAAACACTGAAGCTTTCTTT	CASSLSDVGRGNTEAFF
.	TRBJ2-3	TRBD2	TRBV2	TGTGCCAGCAGCGGACTAGCGGGGGGTGGGGTTAGCACAGATACGCAGTATTTT	CASSGLAGGGVSTDTQYF
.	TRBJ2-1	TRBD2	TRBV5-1	TGCGCCAGCAGCCCCAGGGTAGCGGGGGGGCTGGGGAATGAGCAGTTCTTC	CASSPRVAGGLGNEQFF
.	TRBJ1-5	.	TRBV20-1	TGCAGTGCTAGTCCCCCACGGGGCCAGCAGGGATTGGTCGGCAATCAGCCCCAGCATTTT	CSASPPRGQQGLVGNQPQHF